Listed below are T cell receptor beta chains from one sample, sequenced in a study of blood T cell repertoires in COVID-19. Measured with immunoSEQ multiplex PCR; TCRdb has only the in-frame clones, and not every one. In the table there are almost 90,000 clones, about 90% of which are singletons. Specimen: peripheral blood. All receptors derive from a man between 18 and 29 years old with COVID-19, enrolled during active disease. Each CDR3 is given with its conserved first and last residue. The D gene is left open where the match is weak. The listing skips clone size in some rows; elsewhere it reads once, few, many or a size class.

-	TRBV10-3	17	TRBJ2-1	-	TGTGCCATCAGATTGACAGGGAAAAGCTTCGCGGGGAATGAGCAGTTCTTC	CAIRLTGKSFAGNEQFF
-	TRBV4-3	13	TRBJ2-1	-	TGCGCCAGCAGCCAAGATTTGAGGTTTGAGCAGTTCTTC	CASSQDLRFEQFF
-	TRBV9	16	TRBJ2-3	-	TGTGCCAGCAGCGCCCCCCCCGGGAGCGACGGAGATACGCAGTATTTT	CASSAPPGSDGDTQYF
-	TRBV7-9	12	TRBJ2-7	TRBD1	TGTGCCAGCAGCTGGGGACAGTACGAGCAGTACTTC	CASSWGQYEQYF
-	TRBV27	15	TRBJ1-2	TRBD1	TGTGCCAGCAGTGACTCCGGGACAGGGAACTATGGCTACACCTTC	CASSDSGTGNYGYTF
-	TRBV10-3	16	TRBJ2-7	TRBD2	TGTGCCATCAGTACCGGACTAGCGGGAGTAGACTACGAGCAGTACTTC	CAISTGLAGVDYEQYF
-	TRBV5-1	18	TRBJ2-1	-	TGCGCCAGCAGCATAATTGGACCGCGGGGAAGCTCCTACAATGAGCAGTTCTTC	CASSIIGPRGSSYNEQFF
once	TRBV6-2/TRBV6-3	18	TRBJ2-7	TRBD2	TGTGCCAGCAGTTACCCGACGGCTGGGACTAGCGGGAGCTACGAGCAGTACTTC	CASSYPTAGTSGSYEQYF
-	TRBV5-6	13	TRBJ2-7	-	TGTGCCAGCAGCCCTCGGCGGCCCAACGAGCAGTACTTC	CASSPRRPNEQYF
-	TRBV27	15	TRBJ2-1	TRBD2	TGTGCCAGCAGTTTCGGGACTAGCGGAGCCAATGAGCAGTTCTTC	CASSFGTSGANEQFF
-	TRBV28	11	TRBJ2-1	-	TGTGCCAGCAGTTTGAGGGATGAGCAGTTCTTC	CASSLRDEQFF
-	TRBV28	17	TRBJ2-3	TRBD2	TGTGCCAGCAGTACACCCGGCGGGGGGGGTAACGTGGATACGCAGTATTTT	CASSTPGGGGNVDTQYF
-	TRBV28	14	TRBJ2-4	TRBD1	TGTGCCACCGGAGACAGGGTAGCCAAAAACATTCAGTACTTC	CATGDRVAKNIQYF
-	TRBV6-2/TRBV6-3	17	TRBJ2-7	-	TGTGCCAGCAGTTACAAGGCGGGACCAGTAAGCTCCTACGAGCAGTACTTC	CASSYKAGPVSSYEQYF
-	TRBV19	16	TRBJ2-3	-	TGTGCCAGTAGTCCCTCAGGGGCCAAATTTGCGGATACGCAGTATTTT	CASSPSGAKFADTQYF
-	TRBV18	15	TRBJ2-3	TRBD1	TGTGCCAGCTCACTCGGTGGGACAGGTGCAGATACGCAGTATTTT	CASSLGGTGADTQYF
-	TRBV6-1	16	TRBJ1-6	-	TGTGCCAGCAGTGCCACCGTGAGCTCCTATAATTCACCCCTCCACTTT	CASSATVSSYNSPLHF
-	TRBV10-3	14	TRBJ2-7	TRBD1	TGTGCCATCAGGCGTTACAGGGGGGACTACGAGCAGTACTTC	CAIRRYRGDYEQYF
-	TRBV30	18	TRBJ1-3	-	TGTGCCTGGAACTCAATCTTTTCAAAGAGAGCCTCTGGAAACACCATATATTTT	CAWNSIFSKRASGNTIYF
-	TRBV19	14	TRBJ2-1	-	TGTGCCAGTAGTATAGATGACCAGGGGATCAGGCAGTTCTTC	CASSIDDQGIRQFF
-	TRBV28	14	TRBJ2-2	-	TGTGCCAGCCGGCAGGGGGGTCACACCGGGGAGCTGTTTTTT	CASRQGGHTGELFF
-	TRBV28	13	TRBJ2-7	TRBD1	TGTGCCAGCAGTTCAGGGACAGGTCTCGAGCAGTACTTC	CASSSGTGLEQYF
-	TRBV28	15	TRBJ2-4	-	TGTGCCAGCAGCCCAAGACAGGTAGCCAAAAACATTCAGTACTTC	CASSPRQVAKNIQYF
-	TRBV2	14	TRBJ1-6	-	TGTGCCAGCAGTCCCGGGGGGGACGGTTCACCCCTCCACTTT	CASSPGGDGSPLHF
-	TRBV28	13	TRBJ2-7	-	TGTGCCAGCAGTTTGACAGGCTCCTACGAGCAGTACTTC	CASSLTGSYEQYF
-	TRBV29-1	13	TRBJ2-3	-	TGCAGCGTCGGAGGCTACCACACAGATACGCAGTATTTT	CSVGGYHTDTQYF
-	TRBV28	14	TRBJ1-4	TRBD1	TGTGCCAGCAGTTTAAGACAGGGGCGGGAAAAACTGTTTTTT	CASSLRQGREKLFF